A single T cell receptor beta chain is shown here with its context. What it recognizes is unknown. This entry is derived from a study of cytomegalovirus exposure and HLA in healthy donors. Broader study findings: The authors later linked a missense DCLRE1C variant to TCR beta V- and J-gene trimming. Clonal expansion was found to be greater in HLA-associated TCR beta chains than in equally common others in a later analysis.

The study ran its PCR with 60 Vbeta and 13 Jbeta primers. Generated by immunoSEQ multiplex PCR, the TCRdb table keeps only in-frame clones and is missing some. The sample carries under 200,000 clones, 84% recorded once. The TCR comes from a woman aged 50 to 60 in good health and CMV-seropositive. Sequences were obtained from PBMCs.

CDR3: CASSLGGTWSYNSPLHF. The CDR3 DNA follows: TGTGCCAGCAGCTTGGGGGGCACGTGGTCCTATAATTCACCCCTCCACTTT. V usage is TRBV5-6 and J usage is TRBJ1-6, with D maybe TRBD1 (5 bases). V lost 0 bases and J 1 base, leaving 11 bases between the germline ends. From germline, CDR1 is SGHDT and CDR2 YYEEEE. This CDR3 is 17 amino acids long.